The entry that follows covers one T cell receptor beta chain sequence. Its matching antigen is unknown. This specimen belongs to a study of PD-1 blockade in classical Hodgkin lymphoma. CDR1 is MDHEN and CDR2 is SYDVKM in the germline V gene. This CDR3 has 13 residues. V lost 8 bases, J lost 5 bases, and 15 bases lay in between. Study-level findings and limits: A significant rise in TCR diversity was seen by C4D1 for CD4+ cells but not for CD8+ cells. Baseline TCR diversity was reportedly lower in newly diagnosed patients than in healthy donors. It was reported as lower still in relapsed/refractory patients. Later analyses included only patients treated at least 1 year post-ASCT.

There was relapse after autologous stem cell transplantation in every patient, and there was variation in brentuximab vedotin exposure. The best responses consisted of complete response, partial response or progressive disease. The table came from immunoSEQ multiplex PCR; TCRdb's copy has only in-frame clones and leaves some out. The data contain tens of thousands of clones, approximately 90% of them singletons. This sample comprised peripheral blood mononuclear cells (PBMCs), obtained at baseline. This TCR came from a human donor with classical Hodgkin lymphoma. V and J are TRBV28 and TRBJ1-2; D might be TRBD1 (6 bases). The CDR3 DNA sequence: TGTGCCAGCGACGCCGGACAGTTATATGGCTACACCTTC. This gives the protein CASDAGQLYGYTF.